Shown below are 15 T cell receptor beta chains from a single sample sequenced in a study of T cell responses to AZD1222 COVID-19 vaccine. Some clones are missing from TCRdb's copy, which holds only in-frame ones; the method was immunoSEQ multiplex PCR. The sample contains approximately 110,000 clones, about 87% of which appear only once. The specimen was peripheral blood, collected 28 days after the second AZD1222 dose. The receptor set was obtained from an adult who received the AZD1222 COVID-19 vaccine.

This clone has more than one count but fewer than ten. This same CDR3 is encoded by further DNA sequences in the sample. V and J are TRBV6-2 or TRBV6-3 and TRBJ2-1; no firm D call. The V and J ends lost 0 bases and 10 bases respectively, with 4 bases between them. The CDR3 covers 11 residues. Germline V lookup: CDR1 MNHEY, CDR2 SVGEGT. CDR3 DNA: TGTGCCAGCAGTTACTCCGCAGAGCAGTTCTTC. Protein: CASSYSAEQFF.

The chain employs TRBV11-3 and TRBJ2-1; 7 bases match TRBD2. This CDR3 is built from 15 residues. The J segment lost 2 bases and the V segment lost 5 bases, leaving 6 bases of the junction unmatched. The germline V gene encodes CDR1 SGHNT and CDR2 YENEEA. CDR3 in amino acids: CASSPGGIPYNEQFF. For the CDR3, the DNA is TGTGCCAGCAGCCCCGGGGGGATCCCCTACAATGAGCAGTTCTTC. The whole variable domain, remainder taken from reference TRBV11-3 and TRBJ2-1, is EAGVVQSPRYKIIEKKQPVAFWCNPISGHNTLYWYLQNLGQGPELLIRYENEEAVDDSQLPKDRFSAERLKGVDSTLKIQPAELGDSAVYLCASSPGGIPYNEQFFGPGTRLTVL.

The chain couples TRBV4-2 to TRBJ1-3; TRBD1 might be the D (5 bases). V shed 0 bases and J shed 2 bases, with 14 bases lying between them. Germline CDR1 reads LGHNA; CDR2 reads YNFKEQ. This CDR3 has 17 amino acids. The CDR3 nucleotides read TGTGCCAGCAGCCAAGATTTTACGGGGGTGGCTGGAAACACCATATATTTT. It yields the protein CASSQDFTGVAGNTIYF.

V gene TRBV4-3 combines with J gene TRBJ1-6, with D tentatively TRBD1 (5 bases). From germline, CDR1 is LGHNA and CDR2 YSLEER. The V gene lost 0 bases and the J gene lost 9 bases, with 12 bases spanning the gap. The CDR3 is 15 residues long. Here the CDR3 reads CASSQDRAGSSPLHF. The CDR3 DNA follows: TGCGCCAGCAGCCAAGACAGGGCGGGATCTTCACCCCTCCACTTT.

CDR3 bases: TGTGCCAGTTTGTCTCTAATAATACTGAACTATGGCTACACCTTC. Its translation: CASLSLIILNYGYTF. The chain employs TRBV6-5 and TRBJ1-2, with no clear D. V was pared by 9 bases and J by 2 bases, with 19 bases between. The CDR3 is 15 residues long. The germline CDR1 and CDR2 sequences are MNHEY and SVGAGI.

CDR3 region: CASSVEPGRNNEQFF. For the CDR3, the DNA is TGTGCCAGCAGCGTAGAGCCGGGACGAAACAATGAGCAGTTCTTC. The rearrangement joins TRBV9 to TRBJ2-1, with D perhaps assigned TRBD1 or TRBD2 (5 bases each). V was clipped by 0 bases and J by 5 bases, with 12 bases between them. The CDR3 covers 15 residues. Germline CDR1 reads SGDLS; CDR2 reads YYNGEE.

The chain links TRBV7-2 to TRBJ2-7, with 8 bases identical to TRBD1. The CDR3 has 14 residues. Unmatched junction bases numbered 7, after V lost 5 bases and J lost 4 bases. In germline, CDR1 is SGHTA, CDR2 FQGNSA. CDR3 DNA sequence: TGTGCCAGCAGCCGTCGACAGGGGTCGTACGAGCAGTACTTC. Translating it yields CASSRRQGSYEQYF.

The CDR3 nucleotides read TGCGCCAGCATGGTGGTTTCGTACGGCTACACCTTC. This encodes CASMVVSYGYTF. The gene calls are TRBV10-1 and TRBJ1-2; D is uncertain. The germline V gene encodes CDR1 WNHNN and CDR2 SYGVQD (reference sequence). V was shortened by 7 bases and J by 8 bases, with 14 bases between the two germline ends. This CDR3 has 12 residues.

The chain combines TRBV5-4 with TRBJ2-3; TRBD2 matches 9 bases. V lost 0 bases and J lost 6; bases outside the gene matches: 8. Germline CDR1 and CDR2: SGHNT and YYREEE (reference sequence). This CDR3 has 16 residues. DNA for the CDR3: TGTGCCAGCAGCTTGGCCGGGAGCGGGGGGAGTGATACGCAGTATTTT. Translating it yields CASSLAGSGGSDTQYF.

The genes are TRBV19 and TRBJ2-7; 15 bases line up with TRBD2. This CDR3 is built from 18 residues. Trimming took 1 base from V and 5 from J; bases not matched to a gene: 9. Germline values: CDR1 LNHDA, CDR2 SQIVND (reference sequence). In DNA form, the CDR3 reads TGTGCCAGTAGTATAGTAACCGGGACTAGCGGGAGGAGTAACGAGCAGTACTTC. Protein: CASSIVTGTSGRSNEQYF.

The CDR3 is CASSLGAGGPYEQYF. The CDR3 DNA sequence: TGTGCCAGCAGCTTGGGGGCGGGAGGCCCCTACGAGCAGTACTTC. The chain joins TRBV5-8 to TRBJ2-7; 8 nucleotides align to TRBD2. CDR1 is SGHTS, CDR2 YDEGEE, per germline. With V trimmed by 0 bases and J by 2 bases, 4 bases remained unmatched. The CDR3 contains 15 residues.

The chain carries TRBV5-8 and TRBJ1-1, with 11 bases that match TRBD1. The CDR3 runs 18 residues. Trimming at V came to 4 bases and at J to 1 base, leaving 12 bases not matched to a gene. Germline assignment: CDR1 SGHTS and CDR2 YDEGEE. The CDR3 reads CASSQLIGTGGRNTEAFF. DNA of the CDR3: TGTGCCAGCAGCCAACTAATAGGGACAGGGGGGAGGAACACTGAAGCTTTCTTT.

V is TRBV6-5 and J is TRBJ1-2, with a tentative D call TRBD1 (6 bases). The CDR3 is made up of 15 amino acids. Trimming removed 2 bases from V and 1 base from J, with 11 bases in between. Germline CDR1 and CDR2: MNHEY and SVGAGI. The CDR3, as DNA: TGTGCCAGCAGTTACGCGGCACAGGGTAACTATGGCTACACCTTC. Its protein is CASSYAAQGNYGYTF.

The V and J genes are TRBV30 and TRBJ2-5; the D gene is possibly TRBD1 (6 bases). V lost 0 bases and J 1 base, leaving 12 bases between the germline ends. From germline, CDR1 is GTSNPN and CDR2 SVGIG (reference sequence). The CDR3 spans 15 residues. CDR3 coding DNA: TGTGCCTGGAGTGTCCAACAGGGAATCCAAGAGACCCAGTACTTC. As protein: CAWSVQQGIQETQYF.

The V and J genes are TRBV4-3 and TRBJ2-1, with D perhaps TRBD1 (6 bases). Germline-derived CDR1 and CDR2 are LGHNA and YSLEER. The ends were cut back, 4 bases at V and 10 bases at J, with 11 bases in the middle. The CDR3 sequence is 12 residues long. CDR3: CASSLNREEQFF. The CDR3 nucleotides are TGCGCCAGCAGCCTTAACAGGGAGGAGCAGTTCTTC.